The sequence of this T cell receptor beta chain was determined in a study of long-term antiretroviral therapy in people with HIV. This was the immunoSEQ v3.0 assay at survey level. The repertoire was sequenced with immunoSEQ multiplex PCR; TCRdb's copy has only in-frame clones and lacks some. This sample has 11,000 or so clones; approximately 79% occur once, and the top ten carry approximately 10%. Held in samples before DNA extraction were about 0.85-10 million cryopreserved PBMC. The sequencing here drew on unsorted PBMCs, taken 0.8 years before starting antiretroviral therapy. This TCR derives from a woman aged 40-49 years with HIV.

CDR3 loop: CASSQLRDFPEQFF. In nucleotides, the CDR3 is TGTGCCAGCAGCCAATTGCGGGACTTCCCTGAGCAGTTCTTC. The chain employs TRBV14 and TRBJ2-1; TRBD2 is a possible D gene (6 bases). V was pared by 2 bases and J by 9 bases, with 14 bases between. Germline loops: CDR1 SGHDN, CDR2 FVKESK. This CDR3 comprises 14 residues.